These 30 T cell receptor beta chains came from one sample sequenced in a study of T cells in Graves' hyperthyroidism and ophthalmopathy. TCR beta CDR3 sequences were amplified from RNA transcripts. During a first-round RT-PCR of the TCR CDR3, the HTBI primer set was used. TCRdb reprocessed the multiplex PCR reads with MiXCR, giving one entry per CDR3 protein. The sample contains about 590,000 distinct CDR3 sequences, around 16% of which appear only once. The sequencing sample was made of blood. The receptors stem from a woman aged 25-40 years with Graves' hyperthyroidism.

This clonotype was detected ten times or more. The rearrangement joins TRBV28 to TRBJ2-7; tentatively, D is TRBD1 (6 bases). V lost 6 bases, J lost 3 bases, and 18 bases lay in between. In germline, CDR1 is MDHEN, CDR2 SYDVKM. The CDR3 sequence is 15 residues long. The CDR3 DNA reads TGTGCCAGCAGGGCCCCGAGGGGGAGCCACTACGAGCAGTACTTC. Encoded protein: CASRAPRGSHYEQYF.

At least ten counts were recorded for this clonotype. The rearrangement uses TRBV3-1 and TRBJ2-1, with no clear D. Germline loops: CDR1 LGHDT, CDR2 YNNKEL (reference sequence). V was pared by 4 bases and J by 7 bases, with 11 bases between. CDR3 length equals 13 residues. CDR3 DNA sequence: TGTGCCAGCAGCCGACTGAGTAGGAATGAGCAGTTCTTC. This gives the protein CASSRLSRNEQFF.

The rearrangement links TRBV5-5 to TRBJ2-1; the D is unclear. CDR3 length: 16 amino acids. V lost 4 bases and J lost 0, with 14 bases in between. Germline V gene lookup returns CDR1 SGHKS and CDR2 YYEKEE (reference sequence). The CDR3 protein is CASSTHVPSSYNEQFF. The CDR3, as DNA: TGTGCCAGCAGCACACACGTCCCGAGCTCCTACAATGAGCAGTTCTTC.

This clonotype was detected ten times or more. The genes are TRBV12-3 or TRBV12-4 and TRBJ2-7, with 7 bases fitting TRBD2. Losses at the gene ends were 6 bases for V and 3 bases for J; bases not matched to a gene: 8. The CDR3 sequence is 14 residues long. CDR3 protein: CASSTTSSYYEQYF. CDR3 DNA: TGTGCCAGCAGCACGACTAGCAGTTACTACGAGCAGTACTTC.

In its sample, this clonotype was seen a few times. This rearrangement joins TRBV7-9 to TRBJ2-1, with D perhaps matching TRBD2 (6 bases). The CDR3 has 16 residues. Looked up from germline, CDR1 is SEHNR and CDR2 is FQNEAQ (reference sequence). V was cut by 10 bases and J by 0 bases, with 19 bases left in between. CDR3 region: CAIHWGEAHSYNEQFF. The CDR3 DNA is TGTGCCATTCATTGGGGGGAGGCACACTCCTACAATGAGCAGTTCTTC.

This chain joins TRBV20-1 and TRBJ2-4, with unresolved D. CDR1 and CDR2 from the germline V gene are DFQATT and SNEGSKA (reference sequence). Between the trimmed V and J ends, which lost 5 bases and 6 bases, there was a span of 17 bases. The CDR3 loop spans 14 amino acids. For the CDR3, the DNA is TGCAGTGCTCAGAGTACGGCGCTCGGAAACATTCAGTACTTC. Translation gives CSAQSTALGNIQYF.

V usage is TRBV20-1 and J usage is TRBJ1-2; D is unclear. The length of the CDR3 is 12 residues. CDR1 DFQATT and CDR2 SNEGSKA come from the germline V gene (reference sequence). The V gene lost 6 bases and the J gene lost 5 bases, with 13 bases spanning the gap. The CDR3 DNA reads as TGCAGTGCAAAAGACGCGGGATATGGCTACACCTTC. It codes for CSAKDAGYGYTF.

This clonotype has at least ten counts. V is TRBV7-9 and J is TRBJ2-7, with unresolved D. The CDR3 has 12 amino acids. CDR1 and CDR2 (germline): SEHNR, FQNEAQ (reference sequence). V was clipped by 6 bases and J by 0 bases, with 6 bases between them. This chain's CDR3 is CASSLNSYEQYF. Here the CDR3 DNA reads TGTGCCAGCAGTCTCAACTCCTACGAGCAGTACTTC.

The chain carries TRBV6-1 and TRBJ2-7, with D unclear. The CDR3 is 11 amino acids. Germline CDR1 reads MNHNS; CDR2 reads SASEGT. Trimming shortened V by 2 bases and J by 7 bases, and 6 bases separated the two germline ends. The CDR3, as DNA: TGTGCCAGCAGTGAAACTTTAGAGCAGTACTTC. Encoded protein: CASSETLEQYF.

The rearrangement uses TRBV7-9 and TRBJ2-1; D ambiguous. With 0 bases removed from V and 7 bases from J, the gap between germline ends came to 7 bases. Germline CDR1 SEHNR, CDR2 FQNEAQ (reference sequence). The CDR3 runs 13 residues. Here the CDR3 DNA reads TGTGCCAGCAGCTTAGCGCGATTAAATGAGCAGTTCTTC. It is translated as CASSLARLNEQFF.

In this sample, this clonotype turned up many times. This chain links TRBV9 with TRBJ2-2, with 10 bases aligning to TRBD1. Germline assignment: CDR1 SGDLS and CDR2 YYNGEE. V trimming: 6 bases; J trimming: 3 bases; junction bases outside the gene matches: 2. CDR3 length: 14 amino acids. The CDR3 sequence is CASTGQGDTGELFF. CDR3 nucleotide sequence: TGTGCCAGCACCGGACAGGGGGACACCGGGGAGCTGTTTTTT.

V is TRBV5-1 and J is TRBJ1-2; D ambiguous. Germline loops: CDR1 SGHRS, CDR2 YFSETQ. V dropped 3 bases and J dropped 2 bases, with 17 bases sitting between them. This CDR3 has 16 residues. The CDR3, as DNA: TGCGCCAGCAGCTCCTCTCGGCCGGGTCTCAACTATGGCTACACCTTC. This encodes CASSSSRPGLNYGYTF.

This clonotype was picked up many times. J is TRBJ1-1 and V is TRBV12-3 or TRBV12-4, with TRBD1 matching over 7 bases. With V trimmed by 3 bases and J by 4 bases, 5 bases remained unmatched. The CDR3 loop spans 14 amino acids. This chain's CDR3 is CASSLKSGGTEAFF. Here the CDR3 DNA reads TGTGCCAGCAGTTTGAAATCAGGGGGCACTGAAGCTTTCTTT.

Details on this clonotype: This may be a read error, as it is one base from a much larger clone. The chain recombines TRBV30 with TRBJ1-2; 9 nucleotides match TRBD1. Germline values: CDR1 GTSNPN, CDR2 SVGIG (reference sequence). This CDR3 has 15 residues. CDR3 bases: TGTGCCTGGAGTCCCGGGACAGGGAGTAACTATGACTACACCTTC. Amino acid sequence: CAWSPGTGSNYDYTF.

The chain employs TRBV7-9 and TRBJ2-1; 10 positions match TRBD2. Trimming took 2 bases from V and 2 from J; bases not matched to a gene: 6. Germline lookup yields CDR1 SEHNR and CDR2 FQNEAQ (reference sequence). The CDR3 is 17 residues long. This CDR3 reads CASSLRASGSPYNEQFF. CDR3 DNA sequence: TGTGCCAGCAGCTTAAGGGCTAGCGGGAGTCCCTACAATGAGCAGTTCTTC.

This clonotype was recorded at least ten times. The chain links TRBV29-1 to TRBJ2-3; weak D call: TRBD2 (5 bases). With 4 bases removed from V and 4 bases from J, the gap between germline ends came to 6 bases. CDR3 size: 11 residues. CDR1 and CDR2 from the germline V gene are SQVTM and ANQGSEA. CDR3 in DNA: TGCAGCGTTGCTAGCTCAGATACGCAGTATTTT. Protein: CSVASSDTQYF.

On this clonotype itself: A read error is possible here, since a much larger clone lies one base away. The genes are TRBV19 and TRBJ2-1; D unclear. The CDR3 runs 15 residues. Per the germline V gene, CDR1 is LNHDA and CDR2 is SQIVND (reference sequence). Trimming took off 3 bases at V and 6 bases at J, with 15 bases between the two ends. CDR3 region: CASSITSGRCNEQFF. In DNA form, the CDR3 reads TGTGCCAGTAGTATTACCTCCGGTCGGTGCAATGAGCAGTTCTTC.

The J gene is TRBJ1-2, the V gene TRBV4-1, with 9 bases that match TRBD1. CDR1 and CDR2 (germline): MGHRA, YSYEKL. With V trimmed by 0 bases and J by 6 bases, 8 bases remained unmatched. This CDR3 region has 16 residues. The CDR3, as DNA: TGCGCCAGCAGCCAAGAAGGGTTGGGACAGGGCGATGGCTACACCTTC. It specifies CASSQEGLGQGDGYTF.

This clonotype showed up many times. The J gene is TRBJ1-4, the V gene TRBV12-3 or TRBV12-4, with a tentative D call TRBD1 (5 bases). V was shortened by 4 bases and J by 2 bases, with 11 bases between the two germline ends. The CDR3 is 15 amino acids. The CDR3 loop reads CASSSRRGTNEKLFF. As DNA, the CDR3 is TGTGCCAGCAGTTCTCGTAGGGGCACTAATGAAAAACTGTTTTTT.

This clonotype was counted only a few times. The V gene is TRBV7-6, the J gene TRBJ1-3; D remains unclear. V was shortened by 1 base and J by 15 bases, with 13 bases between the two germline ends. The germline gives CDR1 SGHVS, CDR2 FNYEAQ. The CDR3 consists of 12 residues. CDR3 amino acids: CASSLDLGPAYF. For the CDR3, the DNA is TGTGCCAGCAGCTTAGATCTCGGCCCGGCATATTTT.

The chain carries TRBV27 and TRBJ2-1; D gene uncertain. Germline CDR1 reads MNHEY; CDR2 reads SMNVEV (reference sequence). The ends were cut back, 2 bases at V and 8 bases at J, with 16 bases in the middle. This CDR3 region has 15 residues. The CDR3 region is CASSLKGSAIYEQFF. For the CDR3, the DNA is TGTGCCAGCAGTTTAAAGGGTTCGGCCATATATGAGCAGTTCTTC.

In the case of this clonotype: One junction end disagrees with the germline gene, perhaps due to a read error. The CDR3 DNA is TGCAGCGTTCGGTACAGCGGGGAAGGATACGAGCAGTGCTTC. Translated, it gives CSVRYSGEGYEQCF. V is TRBV29-1 and J is TRBJ2-7; 7 nucleotides agree with TRBD2. The germline V gene encodes CDR1 SQVTM and CDR2 ANQGSEA. This CDR3 is 14 amino acids long.

This clonotype was seen at least ten times. V is TRBV2 and J is TRBJ2-7; D gene unclear. The V end lost 10 bases, the J end lost 6 bases, and 10 bases lay between the germline ends. Germline CDR1 SNHLY, CDR2 FYNNEI. This CDR3 has 10 amino acids. CDR3 residues: CATRLSEQYF. In nucleotides, the CDR3 is TGTGCCACACGACTGTCCGAGCAGTACTTC.

This chain links TRBV7-9 with TRBJ2-7; possibly TRBD2 for D (5 bases). This CDR3 region has 14 residues. The germline V gene has CDR1 SEHNR and CDR2 FQNEAQ (reference sequence). Trimming took 5 bases from V and 6 from J, leaving 17 bases between them. The CDR3 DNA sequence: TGTGCCAGCAGCCGAAACGCCGAGGGTCTCGAGCAGTACTTC. Encoded protein: CASSRNAEGLEQYF.

The chain recombines TRBV15 with TRBJ1-3, with D unclear. V gave up 3 bases and J gave up 1 base, with 7 bases separating them. The CDR3 loop spans 14 amino acids. Per the germline V gene, CDR1 is LNHNV and CDR2 is YYDKDF (reference sequence). CDR3 sequence (DNA): TGTGCCACCAGCAGTCGGGGTTCTGGAAACACCATATATTTT. Amino acid sequence: CATSSRGSGNTIYF.

This clonotype was recorded at least ten times. The gene calls are TRBV27 and TRBJ2-7; D might be TRBD1 (6 bases). The CDR3 length is 13 residues. Trimming took off 3 bases at V and 7 bases at J, with 13 bases between the two ends. Per the germline V gene, CDR1 is MNHEY and CDR2 is SMNVEV (reference sequence). The CDR3 is CASSLGRGKEQYF. Here the CDR3 DNA reads TGTGCCAGCAGTTTGGGCAGGGGAAAGGAGCAGTACTTC.

CDR3 nucleotides: TGTGCTTCAGCTGGGCTAGCGGGAGACTCTAGCACAGATACGCAGTATTTT. It specifies CASAGLAGDSSTDTQYF. The chain carries TRBV12-5 and TRBJ2-3; 10 nucleotides align to TRBD2. This CDR3 spans 17 amino acids. Germline V gene sequence: CDR1 LGHNT, CDR2 FRNRAP. After removal of 11 bases from V and 0 bases from J, the junction contained 14 bases not matched to a gene.

This clonotype appeared a few times. CDR3 bases: TGTGCCAGCAGCTTTTCACGTCAGGAGCAGTTCTTC. Amino acids: CASSFSRQEQFF. J is TRBJ2-1 and V is TRBV5-8; unclear D gene. The V end lost 2 bases, the J end lost 10 bases, and 10 bases lay between the germline ends. The germline V gene has CDR1 SGHTS and CDR2 YDEGEE. This CDR3 spans 12 amino acids.

There are many counts of this clonotype. CDR3 DNA: TGTGCCAGCAGCTTAAGCGGGACCAATGAGCAGTTCTTC. Its translation is CASSLSGTNEQFF. The rearrangement joins TRBV7-2 to TRBJ2-1, with 7 bases identical to TRBD2. The CDR3 runs to 13 residues. Unmatched junction bases numbered 1, after V lost 2 bases and J lost 6 bases. In germline, CDR1 is SGHTA, CDR2 FQGNSA.

The sample holds many counts of this clonotype. CDR3 in amino acids: CASSLSRLGPNTGELFF. CDR3 coding DNA: TGTGCCAGCAGCTTATCGCGGTTGGGCCCTAACACCGGGGAGCTGTTTTTT. V gene TRBV7-8 combines with J gene TRBJ2-2; D gene unclear. Germline values: CDR1 SGHVS, CDR2 FQNEAQ. This CDR3 has 17 residues. Trimming pared 2 bases from V and 2 bases from J, leaving 15 bases between.